Following are 31 T cell receptor beta chains from one sample sequenced in a study of control samples from healthy donors and cancer patients. Profiling relied on immunoSEQ multiplex PCR, and the TCRdb table lists in-frame clones only, not all of them. The sample consists of 170,000 or so clones, 85% to 95% of them appearing once. The sample was blood. Source of these receptors: a young man in good health.

The rearrangement joins TRBV5-1 to TRBJ2-1; 8 bases are a match to TRBD1. The CDR3 is 16 amino acids. Losses at the gene ends were 0 bases for V and 5 bases for J; bases not matched to a gene: 7. CDR1 SGHRS and CDR2 YFSETQ come from the germline V gene. The CDR3 here is CASSLAGQGLHNEQFF. In DNA form, the CDR3 reads TGCGCCAGCAGCTTGGCTGGACAGGGACTTCACAATGAGCAGTTCTTC.

The chain has TRBV27 and TRBJ2-2; possible D gene TRBD2, 6 bases. The CDR3 covers 13 residues. The germline V and J ends were trimmed by 4 bases and 7 bases, with 10 bases remaining between them. Per the germline V gene, CDR1 is MNHEY and CDR2 is SMNVEV (reference sequence). CDR3 region: CASSWKGGGELFF. In DNA form, the CDR3 reads TGTGCCAGCAGTTGGAAGGGAGGCGGGGAGCTGTTTTTT.

As DNA, the CDR3 is TGCGCCACGAGAGGGGGCGCGGACGGTGAGCAGTTCTTC. Its translation: CATRGGADGEQFF. The gene calls are TRBV5-1 and TRBJ2-1, with 7 bases that match TRBD1. The germline gives CDR1 SGHRS, CDR2 YFSETQ. The CDR3 extends over 13 amino acids. J lost 9 bases, V lost 9 bases, and 12 bases had no gene match. The full variable domain, with the rest looked up from reference TRBV5-1 and TRBJ2-1, is KAGVTQTPRYLIKTRGQQVTLSCSPISGHRSVSWYQQTPGQGLQFLFEYFSETQRNKGNFPGRFSGRQFSNSRSEMNVSTLELGDSALYLCATRGGADGEQFFGPGTRLTVL.

This clone was seen more than once but under ten times. The rearrangement uses TRBV28 and TRBJ1-2; D not resolved. Germline V CDR1 and CDR2: MDHEN, SYDVKM. V gave up 5 bases and J gave up 3 bases, with 19 bases separating them. The length of the CDR3 is 16 residues. CDR3 coding DNA: TGTGCCAGCAGTCCTGGGGAGCAAAGAATCCACTATGGCTACACCTTC. Protein sequence: CASSPGEQRIHYGYTF.

CDR3 bases: TGTGCCAGCAGTGAGAGGCGGGGTGACTCCTACAATGAGCAGTTCTTC. This gives the protein CASSERRGDSYNEQFF. V usage is TRBV6-1 and J usage is TRBJ2-1, with D possibly matching TRBD2 (6 bases). The CDR3 is made up of 16 amino acids. Per the germline V gene, CDR1 is MNHNS and CDR2 is SASEGT. Trimming removed 3 bases at V and 0 bases at J, with 12 bases between.

V is TRBV5-6 and J is TRBJ1-5; 8 nucleotides line up with TRBD1. This CDR3 region has 15 residues. J was trimmed by 4 bases and V by 1 base; bases with no gene match: 4. CDR1 is SGHDT, CDR2 YYEEEE, per germline. The CDR3 spells CASSLTGGINQPQHF. In nucleotides, the CDR3 is TGTGCCAGCAGCTTGACAGGGGGGATTAATCAGCCCCAGCATTTT.

The chain recombines TRBV13 with TRBJ2-4; D not certain. V was shortened by 2 bases and J by 6 bases, with 8 bases between the two germline ends. The CDR3 sequence is 13 residues long. Germline V gives CDR1 PRHDT, CDR2 FYEKMQ (reference sequence). The CDR3 loop is CASSLKSRNIQYF. As DNA, the CDR3 is TGTGCCAGCAGCTTAAAATCGAGAAACATTCAGTACTTC.

This chain links TRBV12-3 or TRBV12-4 with TRBJ2-4, with D unresolved. The CDR3 totals 11 residues. V was cut by 1 base and J by 16 bases, with 11 bases left in between. The CDR3: CASSLGPQLYF. DNA for the CDR3: TGTGCCAGCAGTTTAGGACCACAGCTTTACTTC.

Only one count was recorded for this clone. V is TRBV5-1 and J is TRBJ2-1; 7 bases are a match to TRBD1. The length of the CDR3 is 15 residues. Germline CDR1 and CDR2: SGHRS and YFSETQ. Losses at the gene ends were 4 bases for V and 2 bases for J; bases not matched to a gene: 6. Here the CDR3 reads CASSPGRGTYNEQFF. CDR3 DNA sequence: TGCGCCAGCAGCCCCGGCAGGGGGACCTACAATGAGCAGTTCTTC.

In DNA form, the CDR3 reads TGTGCCAGCAGTAGGGGGTACATGGAGGAAAAACTGTTTTTT. Encoded protein: CASSRGYMEEKLFF. This chain links TRBV6-5 with TRBJ1-4, with D possibly matching TRBD1 (6 bases). The CDR3 covers 14 residues. Germline loops: CDR1 MNHEY, CDR2 SVGAGI. The V end lost 5 bases, the J end lost 8 bases, and 15 bases lay between the germline ends.

V is TRBV5-4 and J is TRBJ2-3; 8 bases line up with TRBD2. The length of the CDR3 is 16 residues. CDR1 and CDR2 (germline): SGHNT, YYREEE (reference sequence). Trimming cost V 3 bases and J 1 base; bases outside gene matches: 7. CDR3 sequence: CASSSKTSAGTDTQYF. The CDR3 DNA sequence: TGTGCCAGCAGCTCCAAGACTAGCGCTGGCACAGATACGCAGTATTTT.

This clone has only one observation. V usage is TRBV18 and J usage is TRBJ2-6; 7 bases align to TRBD1. CDR1 and CDR2 from the germline V gene are KGHSH and LQKENI. Losses at the gene ends were 6 bases for V and 0 bases for J; bases not matched to a gene: 11. This CDR3 is 18 amino acids long. CDR3: CASSDIPGQNSGANVLTF. DNA of the CDR3: TGTGCCAGCTCTGATATTCCGGGACAGAACTCTGGGGCCAACGTCCTGACTTTC.

The J gene is TRBJ1-5, the V gene TRBV7-2, with D uncertain. The V gene lost 1 base and the J gene lost 3 bases, with 7 bases spanning the gap. The CDR3 is made up of 14 amino acids. In germline, CDR1 is SGHTA, CDR2 FQGNSA. CDR3 loop: CASSLDLLNQPQHF. DNA of the CDR3: TGTGCCAGCAGCTTAGATCTTCTCAATCAGCCCCAGCATTTT.

This clone came up a few times. The chain couples TRBV4-1 to TRBJ1-5; TRBD1 is a possible D gene (5 bases). V gave up 0 bases and J gave up 7 bases, with 16 bases separating them. The CDR3 contains 16 residues. Germline lookup yields CDR1 MGHRA and CDR2 YSYEKL. CDR3 residues: CASSQEKVRGNQPQHF. The CDR3 DNA reads TGCGCCAGCAGCCAAGAGAAGGTCCGGGGGAACCAGCCCCAGCATTTT.

V is TRBV5-1 and J is TRBJ2-5; D unresolved. Trimming removed 1 base at V and 3 bases at J, with 7 bases between. The CDR3 spans 13 residues. The germline gives CDR1 SGHRS, CDR2 YFSETQ. DNA of the CDR3: TGCGCCAGCAGCTTGCTGGGGAAAGAGACCCAGTACTTC. This encodes CASSLLGKETQYF.

The V call is TRBV7-6, the J call TRBJ1-2; D perhaps matches TRBD1 (5 bases). V was clipped by 11 bases and J by 1 base, with 23 bases between them. CDR1 is SGHVS and CDR2 is FNYEAQ in the germline V gene. This CDR3 comprises 16 residues. The CDR3 is CAEAIPPWGSNYGYTF. The CDR3 nucleotides read TGTGCCGAAGCAATTCCCCCTTGGGGGAGTAACTATGGCTACACCTTC.

CDR3 loop: CASSEVGRGYETQYF. For the CDR3, the DNA is TGTGCCAGCAGTGAAGTGGGTCGGGGGTATGAGACCCAGTACTTC. The genes are TRBV6-1 and TRBJ2-5, with D possibly TRBD2 on 6 matching bases. CDR3 size: 15 residues. Germline V gene sequence: CDR1 MNHNS, CDR2 SASEGT. V gave up 1 base and J gave up 5 bases, with 14 bases separating them.

The chain uses TRBV9 and TRBJ1-5; TRBD1 might be the D (5 bases). The CDR3 is 13 residues long. V lost 2 bases, J lost 8 bases, and 11 bases lay in between. The germline CDR1 and CDR2 sequences are SGDLS and YYNGEE. CDR3 loop: CASSVVRGEPQHF. For the CDR3, the DNA is TGTGCCAGCAGCGTTGTTCGGGGCGAGCCCCAGCATTTT.

This sequence joins TRBV11-2 and TRBJ1-1; no definite D call. The V gene lost 0 bases and the J gene lost 0 bases, with 8 bases spanning the gap. Germline assignment: CDR1 SGHAT and CDR2 FQNNGV. The CDR3 length is 15 residues. As DNA, the CDR3 is TGTGCCAGCAGCTTAGAAGGCGGAATGAACACTGAAGCTTTCTTT. Protein sequence: CASSLEGGMNTEAFF. Full variable domain (rest looked up from reference TRBV11-2 and TRBJ1-1): EAGVAQSPRYKIIEKRQSVAFWCNPISGHATLYWYQQILGQGPKLLIQFQNNGVVDDSQLPKDRFSAERLKGVDSTLKIQPAKLEDSAVYLCASSLEGGMNTEAFFGQGTRLTVV.

The chain employs TRBV30 and TRBJ2-1; TRBD2 matches at 9 bases. This CDR3 has 16 residues. V lost 4 bases and J lost 0; bases outside the gene matches: 7. Germline V gene lookup returns CDR1 GTSNPN and CDR2 SVGIG (reference sequence). The DNA of the CDR3 is TGTGCCTGGACGTCAATTAGCGGGGGCTCCTACAATGAGCAGTTCTTC. Translation: CAWTSISGGSYNEQFF.

Note on this clone: This sample also contains other DNA sequences that code for the same CDR3. The rearrangement joins TRBV10-3 to TRBJ1-1; D perhaps matches TRBD1 (5 bases). The CDR3 length is 15 residues. The germline V and J ends were trimmed by 5 bases and 0 bases, with 13 bases remaining between them. Germline V gene lookup returns CDR1 ENHRY and CDR2 SYGVKD. CDR3 loop: CAISLQQAMNTEAFF. The CDR3 DNA follows: TGTGCCATCAGTCTCCAACAGGCAATGAACACTGAAGCTTTCTTT.

The chain has TRBV30 and TRBJ1-2; D is perhaps TRBD1 (5 bases). Germline CDR1 GTSNPN, CDR2 SVGIG (reference sequence). The CDR3 totals 13 residues. V was clipped by 4 bases and J by 8 bases, with 17 bases between them. As DNA, the CDR3 is TGTGCCTGGAACCCCACGGGGGGGGTCGGCTACACCTTC. Encoded protein: CAWNPTGGVGYTF.

The chain couples TRBV10-3 to TRBJ2-7; 9 bases are shared with TRBD2. The CDR3 loop spans 14 amino acids. Germline assignment: CDR1 ENHRY and CDR2 SYGVKD. The junction had 5 bases not matched to a gene; V was cut back by 6 bases and J by 2 bases. CDR3 sequence: CAISHSGGPYEQYF. The CDR3 region has the DNA TGTGCCATCAGCCATAGCGGGGGACCCTACGAGCAGTACTTC.

The genes are TRBV28 and TRBJ2-6; D ambiguous. This CDR3 contains 15 residues. Germline CDR1 and CDR2: MDHEN and SYDVKM. V lost 3 bases, J lost 3 bases, and 9 bases lay in between. This CDR3 is CASSFLLGGANVLTF. The CDR3 nucleotides read TGTGCCAGCAGTTTTCTCCTAGGTGGGGCCAACGTCCTGACTTTC.

In DNA, the CDR3 is TGTGCCTGGAGTGAGACCAGCCTAGCCAAAAACATTCAGTACTTC. Translated, it gives CAWSETSLAKNIQYF. V is TRBV30 and J is TRBJ2-4; no reliable D call. The CDR3 is made up of 15 amino acids. Germline CDR1 reads GTSNPN; CDR2 reads SVGIG (reference sequence). The V end was cut by 1 base, the J end by 0 bases, with 10 bases between.

The rearrangement joins TRBV28 to TRBJ2-7; tentative D call: TRBD2 (5 bases). In germline, CDR1 is MDHEN, CDR2 SYDVKM. V dropped 6 bases and J dropped 2 bases, with 14 bases sitting between them. CDR3 size: 14 residues. The CDR3 bases are TGTGCCAGCAGCCCCCCTTCGGGAACCTACGAGCAGTACTTC. Translating it yields CASSPPSGTYEQYF.

The chain combines TRBV7-3 with TRBJ2-2; D not resolved. The germline gives CDR1 SGHTA, CDR2 FQGTGA. The CDR3 loop spans 14 amino acids. Deletions cut 2 bases from V and 6 bases from J, with 10 bases between. The CDR3 bases are TGTGCCAGCAGCTTAGATAGTTGGGCCGGGGAGCTGTTTTTT. Protein: CASSLDSWAGELFF.

The gene calls are TRBV7-2 and TRBJ2-2, with D uncertain. The CDR3 has 15 residues. Trimming stripped 4 bases from V and 4 bases from J, with 13 bases between. In germline, CDR1 is SGHTA, CDR2 FQGNSA. For the CDR3, the DNA is TGTGCCAGCAGCTGGGGTGGCAGGACCACCGGGGAGCTGTTTTTT. Translation: CASSWGGRTTGELFF.

This sequence joins TRBV24-1 and TRBJ1-3, with 8 bases matching TRBD1. V dropped 2 bases and J dropped 3; count of bases not matched to a gene: 2. The V gene's germline CDR1 is KGHDR and CDR2 SFDVKD. This CDR3 is built from 15 residues. CDR3 nucleotides: TGTGCCACCAGTGATTCGACAGGGGATGGAAACACCATATATTTT. Translated, it gives CATSDSTGDGNTIYF.

CDR3 coding DNA: TGTGCCACCAGTGATGGAGGGGTTCGGGACGAGCAGTACTTC. Amino acid sequence: CATSDGGVRDEQYF. V and J are TRBV24-1 and TRBJ2-7, with a tentative D call TRBD2 (6 bases). CDR3 length equals 14 residues. CDR1 and CDR2 from the germline V gene are KGHDR and SFDVKD. V was clipped by 3 bases and J by 5 bases, with 13 bases between them.

The chain links TRBV4-1 to TRBJ1-2; the D gene is possibly TRBD1 (6 bases). The CDR3 is 18 residues long. V lost 3 bases, J lost 2 bases, and 22 bases lay in between. Per the germline V gene, CDR1 is MGHRA and CDR2 is YSYEKL. CDR3 residues: CASSHKEVPGELNYGYTF. The DNA for the CDR3 is TGCGCCAGCAGCCATAAGGAGGTTCCAGGGGAGTTGAACTATGGCTACACCTTC.